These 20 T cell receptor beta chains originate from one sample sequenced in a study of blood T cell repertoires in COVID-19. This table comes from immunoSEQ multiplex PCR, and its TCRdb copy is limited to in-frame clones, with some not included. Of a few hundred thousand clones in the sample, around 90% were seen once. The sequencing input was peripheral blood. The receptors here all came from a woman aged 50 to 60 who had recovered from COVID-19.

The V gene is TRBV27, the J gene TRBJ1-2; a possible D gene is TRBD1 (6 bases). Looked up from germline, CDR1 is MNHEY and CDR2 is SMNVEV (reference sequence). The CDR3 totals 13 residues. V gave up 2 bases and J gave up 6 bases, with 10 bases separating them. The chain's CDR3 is CASSLTGLNGYTF. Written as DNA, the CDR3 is TGTGCCAGCAGTTTAACAGGGTTGAATGGCTACACCTTC.

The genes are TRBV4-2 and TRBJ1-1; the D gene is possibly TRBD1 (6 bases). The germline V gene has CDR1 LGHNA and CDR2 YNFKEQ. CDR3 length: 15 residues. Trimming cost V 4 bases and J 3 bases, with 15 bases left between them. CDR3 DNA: TGTGCCAGCAGCCTACGAAACAGGGAAGACACTGAAGCTTTCTTT. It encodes CASSLRNREDTEAFF.

The CDR3 nucleotides read TGCGCCAGCAGCTTGGTAGGTGTGAGGAGAGGCTACACCTTC. The encoded protein is CASSLVGVRRGYTF. The J gene is TRBJ1-2, the V gene TRBV5-1, with D hard to call. Between the trimmed V and J ends, which lost 0 bases and 8 bases, there was a span of 14 bases. Germline CDR1 is SGHRS and CDR2 is YFSETQ. The CDR3 spans 14 residues. Looking up the rest from reference TRBV5-1 and TRBJ1-2 gives the full variable domain: KAGVTQTPRYLIKTRGQQVTLSCSPISGHRSVSWYQQTPGQGLQFLFEYFSETQRNKGNFPGRFSGRQFSNSRSEMNVSTLELGDSALYLCASSLVGVRRGYTFGSGTRLTVV.

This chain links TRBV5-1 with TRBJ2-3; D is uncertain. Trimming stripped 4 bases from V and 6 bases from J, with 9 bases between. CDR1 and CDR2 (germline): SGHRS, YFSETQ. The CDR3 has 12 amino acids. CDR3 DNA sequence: TGCGCCAGCAGCACATACTATGATACGCAGTATTTT. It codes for CASSTYYDTQYF.

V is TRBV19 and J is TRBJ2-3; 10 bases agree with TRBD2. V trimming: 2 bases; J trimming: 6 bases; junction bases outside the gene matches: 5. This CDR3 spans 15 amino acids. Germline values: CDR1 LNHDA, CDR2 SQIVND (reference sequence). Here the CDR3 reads CASSIPGAGGDTQYF. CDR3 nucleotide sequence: TGTGCCAGTAGTATACCCGGAGCGGGAGGGGATACGCAGTATTTT.

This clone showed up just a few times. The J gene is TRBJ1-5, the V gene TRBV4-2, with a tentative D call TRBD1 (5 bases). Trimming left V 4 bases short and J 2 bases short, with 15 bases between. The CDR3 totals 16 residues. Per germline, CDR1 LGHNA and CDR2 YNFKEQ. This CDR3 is CASSPRSGTGNQPQHF. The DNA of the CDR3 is TGTGCCAGCAGCCCCCGTAGCGGGACGGGCAATCAGCCCCAGCATTTT.

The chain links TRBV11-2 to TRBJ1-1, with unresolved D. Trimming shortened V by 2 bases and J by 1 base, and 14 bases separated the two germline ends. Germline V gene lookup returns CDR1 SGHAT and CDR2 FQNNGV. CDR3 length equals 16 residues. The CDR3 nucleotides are TGTGCCAGCAGCTTACTTTCGGCCCGAGGGAACACTGAAGCTTTCTTT. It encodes CASSLLSARGNTEAFF.

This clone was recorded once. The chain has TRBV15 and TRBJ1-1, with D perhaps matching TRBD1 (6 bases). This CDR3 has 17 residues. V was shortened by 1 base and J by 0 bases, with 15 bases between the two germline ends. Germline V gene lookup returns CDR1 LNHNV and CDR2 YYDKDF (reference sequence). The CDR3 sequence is CATSRGETGGMNTEAFF. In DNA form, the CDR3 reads TGTGCCACCAGCAGAGGAGAGACAGGCGGTATGAACACTGAAGCTTTCTTT.

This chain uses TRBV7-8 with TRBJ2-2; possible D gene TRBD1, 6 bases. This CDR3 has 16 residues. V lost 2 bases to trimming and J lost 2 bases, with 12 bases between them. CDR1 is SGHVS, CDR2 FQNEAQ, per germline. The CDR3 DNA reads TGTGCCAGCAGCTTAAGGACAGAGACCAACACCGGGGAGCTGTTTTTT. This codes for CASSLRTETNTGELFF.

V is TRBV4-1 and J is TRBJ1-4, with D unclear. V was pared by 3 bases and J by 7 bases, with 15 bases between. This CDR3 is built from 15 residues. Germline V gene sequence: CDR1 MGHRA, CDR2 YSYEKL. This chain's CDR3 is CASSQQVREPEKLFF. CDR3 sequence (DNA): TGCGCCAGCAGCCAGCAGGTACGAGAACCTGAAAAACTGTTTTTT.

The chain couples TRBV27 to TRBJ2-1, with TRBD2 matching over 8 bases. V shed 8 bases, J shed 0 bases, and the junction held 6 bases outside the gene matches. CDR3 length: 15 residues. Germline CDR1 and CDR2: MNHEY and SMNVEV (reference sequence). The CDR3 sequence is CASGTRGHSYNEQFF. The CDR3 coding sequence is TGTGCCAGCGGGACTAGGGGACACTCCTACAATGAGCAGTTCTTC.

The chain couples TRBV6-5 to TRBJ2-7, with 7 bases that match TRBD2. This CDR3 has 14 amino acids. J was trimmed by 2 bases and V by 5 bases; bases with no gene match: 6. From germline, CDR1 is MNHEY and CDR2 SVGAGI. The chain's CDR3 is CASSRSGLAYEQYF. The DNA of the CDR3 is TGTGCCAGCAGTCGGTCCGGACTAGCCTACGAGCAGTACTTC.

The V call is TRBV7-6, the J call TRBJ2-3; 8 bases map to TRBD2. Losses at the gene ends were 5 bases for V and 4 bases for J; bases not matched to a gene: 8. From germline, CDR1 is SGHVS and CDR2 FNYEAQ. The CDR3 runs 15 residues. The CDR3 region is CASSPVAGRADTQYF. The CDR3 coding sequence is TGTGCCAGCAGCCCAGTAGCGGGAAGAGCAGATACGCAGTATTTT.

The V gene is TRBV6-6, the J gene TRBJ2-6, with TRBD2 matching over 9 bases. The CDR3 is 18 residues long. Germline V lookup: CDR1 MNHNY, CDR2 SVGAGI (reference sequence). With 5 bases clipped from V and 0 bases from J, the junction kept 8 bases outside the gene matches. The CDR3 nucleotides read TGTGCCAGCAGTCCACAACTAGCGGGCAGCTCTGGGGCCAACGTCCTGACTTTC. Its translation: CASSPQLAGSSGANVLTF.

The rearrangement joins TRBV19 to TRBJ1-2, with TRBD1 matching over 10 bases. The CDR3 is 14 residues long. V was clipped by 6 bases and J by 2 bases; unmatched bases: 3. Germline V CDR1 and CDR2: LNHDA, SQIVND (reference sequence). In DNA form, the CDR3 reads TGTGCCAGTAGACCGGGACAGGGGAACTATGGCTACACCTTC. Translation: CASRPGQGNYGYTF.

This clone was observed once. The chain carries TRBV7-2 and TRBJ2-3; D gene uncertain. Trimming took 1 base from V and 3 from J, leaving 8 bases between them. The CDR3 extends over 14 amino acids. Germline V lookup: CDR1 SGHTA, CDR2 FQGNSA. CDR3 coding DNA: TGTGCCAGCAGCTTAGATATCGGGACAGATACGCAGTATTTT. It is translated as CASSLDIGTDTQYF.

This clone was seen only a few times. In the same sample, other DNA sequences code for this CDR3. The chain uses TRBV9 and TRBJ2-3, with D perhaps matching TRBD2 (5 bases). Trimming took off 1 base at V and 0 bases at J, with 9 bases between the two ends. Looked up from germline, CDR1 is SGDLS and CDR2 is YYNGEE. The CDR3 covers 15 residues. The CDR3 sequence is CASSVSGSSTDTQYF. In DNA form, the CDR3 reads TGTGCCAGCAGCGTATCGGGGTCTAGCACAGATACGCAGTATTTT.

CDR3 DNA: TGTGCCACCAGTGACTCCGGACAGGGGAGGTGGGAGCCCCAGCATTTT. Translated: CATSDSGQGRWEPQHF. The chain combines TRBV24-1 with TRBJ1-5; 9 nucleotides match TRBD1. Per germline, CDR1 KGHDR and CDR2 SFDVKD. V lost 4 bases, J lost 8 bases, and 11 bases stayed unmatched. CDR3 length: 16 amino acids.

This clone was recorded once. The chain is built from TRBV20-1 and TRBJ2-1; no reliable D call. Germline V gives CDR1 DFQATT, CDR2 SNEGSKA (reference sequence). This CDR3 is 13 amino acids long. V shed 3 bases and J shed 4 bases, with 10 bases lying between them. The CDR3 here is CSASSLSYNEQFF. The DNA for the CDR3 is TGCAGTGCTAGTAGTCTCAGTTACAATGAGCAGTTCTTC.

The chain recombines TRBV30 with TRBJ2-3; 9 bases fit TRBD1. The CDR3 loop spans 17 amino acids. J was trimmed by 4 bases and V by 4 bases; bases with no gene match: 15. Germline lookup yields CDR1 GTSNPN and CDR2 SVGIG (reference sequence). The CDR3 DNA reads TGTGCCTGGAACCCCCCCCCAGGACAGGGGTTGTCAGATACGCAGTATTTT. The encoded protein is CAWNPPPGQGLSDTQYF.